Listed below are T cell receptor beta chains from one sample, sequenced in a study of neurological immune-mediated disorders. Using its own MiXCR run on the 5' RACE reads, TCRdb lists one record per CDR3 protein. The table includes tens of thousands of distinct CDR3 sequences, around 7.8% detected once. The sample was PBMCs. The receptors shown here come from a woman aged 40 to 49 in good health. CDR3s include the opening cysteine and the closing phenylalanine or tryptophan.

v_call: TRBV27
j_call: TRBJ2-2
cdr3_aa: CAIRDPNTGELFF

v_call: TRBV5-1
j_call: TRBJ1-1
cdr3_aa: CASSPGPGLNTEAFF

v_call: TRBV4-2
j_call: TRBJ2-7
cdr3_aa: CASSQETASSYEQYF

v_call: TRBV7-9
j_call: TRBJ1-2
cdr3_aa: CASSLGWTGLGTF

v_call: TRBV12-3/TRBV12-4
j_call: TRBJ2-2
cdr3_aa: CASRQGARTGELFF

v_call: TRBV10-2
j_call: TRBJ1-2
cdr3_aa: CASSEPDRVGYGYTF

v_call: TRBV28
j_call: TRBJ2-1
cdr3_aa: CASSYLPSVNEQFF

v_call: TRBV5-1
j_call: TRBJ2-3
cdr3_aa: CASIGGDGKTQYF

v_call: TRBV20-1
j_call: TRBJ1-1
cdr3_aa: CSARFAGGDETEAFF

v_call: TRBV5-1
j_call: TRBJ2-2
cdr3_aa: CASSPDPGSNTGELFF

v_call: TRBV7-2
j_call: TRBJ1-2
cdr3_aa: CASSPGTAPDTF

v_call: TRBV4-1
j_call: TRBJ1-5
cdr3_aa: CASRRQGSSNQPQHF

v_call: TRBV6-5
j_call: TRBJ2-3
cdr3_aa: CASSKTGTTDTQYF

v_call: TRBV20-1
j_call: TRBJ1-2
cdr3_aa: CSAPPPGGVGYTF

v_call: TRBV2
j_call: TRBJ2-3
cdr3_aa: CASKRTPSTDTQYF

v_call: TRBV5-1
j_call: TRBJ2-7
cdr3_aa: CASSLAGTGVEHF

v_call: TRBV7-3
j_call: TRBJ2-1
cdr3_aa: CASSLLGPNEQFF

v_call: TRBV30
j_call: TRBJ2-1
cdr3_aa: CAWKGASYNEQFF

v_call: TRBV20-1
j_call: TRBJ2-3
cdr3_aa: CSARIAGLARFGTQYF

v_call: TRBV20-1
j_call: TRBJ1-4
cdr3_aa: CSAREGSGNEKLFF

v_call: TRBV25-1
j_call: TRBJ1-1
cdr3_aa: CASSGSGTGSGTEAFF

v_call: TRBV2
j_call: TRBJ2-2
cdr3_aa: CASIPQGLVGELFF

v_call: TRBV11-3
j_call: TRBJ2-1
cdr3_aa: CASSLGGRSYNEQFF

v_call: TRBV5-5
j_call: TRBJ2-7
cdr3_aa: CASSLAAGKAYEQYF

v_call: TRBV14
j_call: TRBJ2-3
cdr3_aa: CASSPSGTSGTHTQYF

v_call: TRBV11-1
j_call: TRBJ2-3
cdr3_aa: CASSLRPGTGTDTQYF

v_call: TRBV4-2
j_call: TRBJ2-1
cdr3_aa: CASSQGSAGGPGNEQFF

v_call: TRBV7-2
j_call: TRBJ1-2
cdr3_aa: CASSWGVRYGYTF

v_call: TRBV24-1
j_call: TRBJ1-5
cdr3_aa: CATGRDSNQPQHF

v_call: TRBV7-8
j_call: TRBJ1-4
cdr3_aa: CAISGSGVEKLFF

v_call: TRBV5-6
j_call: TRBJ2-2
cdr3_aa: CASSLRRTNTGELFF

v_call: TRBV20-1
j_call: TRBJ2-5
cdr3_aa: CSARDPRALETQYF

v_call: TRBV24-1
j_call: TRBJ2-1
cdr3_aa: CATSDPSLNEQFF

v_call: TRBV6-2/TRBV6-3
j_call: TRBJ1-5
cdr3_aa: CASSPSLNLRTGNQPQHF

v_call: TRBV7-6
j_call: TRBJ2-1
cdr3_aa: CASSQPRGTLDNEQFF

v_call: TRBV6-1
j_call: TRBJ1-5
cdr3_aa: CASRDRGGESNQPQHF

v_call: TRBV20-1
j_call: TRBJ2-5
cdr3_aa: CSALGKGVTQYF

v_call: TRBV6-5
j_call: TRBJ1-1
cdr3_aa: CASSSQHREYGVNTEAFF

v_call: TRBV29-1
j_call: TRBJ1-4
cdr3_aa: CSVSWAIREKLFF

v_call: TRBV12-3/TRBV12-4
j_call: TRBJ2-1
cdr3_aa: CASSPWTSYEQFF

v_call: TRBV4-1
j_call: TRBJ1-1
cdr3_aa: CASSFFVDPPEAFF

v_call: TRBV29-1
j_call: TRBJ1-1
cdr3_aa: CSVTGTGIRTDAEAFF

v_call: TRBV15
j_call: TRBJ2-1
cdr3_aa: CATSSDRSSYNEQFF

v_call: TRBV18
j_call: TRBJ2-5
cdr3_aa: CANSPHGQQETQYF

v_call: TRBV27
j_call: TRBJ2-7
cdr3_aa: CASSTHIFGMGYEQYF

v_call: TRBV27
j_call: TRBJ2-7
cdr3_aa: CASSLGGGREQYF

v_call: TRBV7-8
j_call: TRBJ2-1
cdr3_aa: CASSWGSGESYNEQFF

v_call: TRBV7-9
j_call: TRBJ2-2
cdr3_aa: CASSGQSTGELFF

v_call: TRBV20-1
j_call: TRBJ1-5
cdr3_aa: CSARLRGPNQPQHF

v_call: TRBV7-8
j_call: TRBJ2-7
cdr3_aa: CASSLGAGTAYEQYF

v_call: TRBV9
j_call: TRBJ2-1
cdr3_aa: CASTPGDTYNEQFF

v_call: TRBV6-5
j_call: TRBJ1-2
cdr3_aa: CASKGWAGENGYTF

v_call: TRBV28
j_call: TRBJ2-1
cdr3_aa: CASNGPGQKNNEQFF

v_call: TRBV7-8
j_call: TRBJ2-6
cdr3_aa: CASSFDRGQLYGANVLTF

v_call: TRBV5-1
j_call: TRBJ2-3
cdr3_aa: CASSVRTGVADTQYF